A single sample is the source of the 14 T cell receptor beta chains below, sequenced in a study of cytomegalovirus exposure and HLA in healthy donors. Repertoires were generated with immunoSEQ multiplex PCR, while TCRdb's copy carries only in-frame clones and drops some. Of under 140,000 clones in the sample, approximately 89% are singletons; the top ten hold under 2%. Sequenced: PBMCs. The origin of the receptors is a woman aged 18 to 35 in good health and CMV-seronegative.

In regard to this clone: One end of the junction is discordant with germline, which a read error may explain. The V and J genes are TRBV7-7 and TRBJ1-1; D may be TRBD1 (5 bases). The CDR3 length is 14 residues. From germline, CDR1 is SSHAT and CDR2 FNYEAQ (reference sequence). CDR3 residues: CASSPGPRGTEAFF. The DNA for the CDR3 is TGTGCTAGCAGCCCAGGACCTCGGGGGACTGAAGCTTTCTTT.

This clone was picked up a small number of times. The chain carries TRBV4-1 and TRBJ2-7; D gene ambiguous. CDR1 MGHRA and CDR2 YSYEKL come from the germline V gene. This CDR3 region has 13 residues. Trimming took 1 base from V and 1 from J, leaving 5 bases between them. The CDR3 region has the DNA TGCGCCAGCAGCCAAGTTCCGTCCTACGAGCAGTACTTC. It encodes CASSQVPSYEQYF.

The V call is TRBV7-3, the J call TRBJ2-1; 8 nucleotides align to TRBD2. J gave up 7 bases and V 3 bases, and 5 bases lay outside the gene matches. The CDR3 sequence is 14 residues long. Germline values: CDR1 SGHTA, CDR2 FQGTGA. CDR3 loop: CASSFGRASNEQFF. The DNA of the CDR3 is TGTGCCAGCAGCTTCGGGAGGGCCAGTAATGAGCAGTTCTTC.

V gene TRBV5-1 combines with J gene TRBJ2-1; TRBD2 matches 8 bases. The CDR3 runs 14 residues. Germline CDR1 is SGHRS and CDR2 is YFSETQ. The ends lost 4 bases at V and 10 bases at J; junction bases unmatched: 10. As DNA, the CDR3 is TGCGCCAGCAGCGTGGTAGCGGGGTCTGGGGAGCAGTTCTTC. Translation gives CASSVVAGSGEQFF.

The J gene is TRBJ2-3, the V gene TRBV7-2; no clear D. The CDR3 runs to 14 residues. V lost 5 bases and J lost 2, with 11 bases in between. The V gene's germline CDR1 is SGHTA and CDR2 FQGNSA. The CDR3 sequence: CASSPRQATDTQYF. CDR3 nucleotides: TGTGCCAGCAGCCCCAGACAAGCCACAGATACGCAGTATTTT.

This rearrangement joins TRBV7-9 to TRBJ2-1; 10 bases are a match to TRBD2. There are 15 residues in the CDR3. Looked up from germline, CDR1 is SEHNR and CDR2 is FQNEAQ (reference sequence). The ends lost 5 bases at V and 4 bases at J; junction bases unmatched: 5. The CDR3 protein is CASSRGLAVYNEQFF. The CDR3 DNA is TGTGCCAGCAGCAGAGGACTAGCGGTTTACAATGAGCAGTTCTTC.

The sample holds one count of this clone. The rearrangement uses TRBV11-2 and TRBJ2-1; D might be TRBD2 (7 bases). Trimming removed 5 bases from V and 5 bases from J, with 13 bases in between. Germline loops: CDR1 SGHAT, CDR2 FQNNGV. The CDR3 has 14 amino acids. CDR3 nucleotide sequence: TGTGCCAGCAGCGAGGGGGGGAGGAACAATGAGCAGTTCTTC. This codes for CASSEGGRNNEQFF.

CDR3 region: CASSEMEGRTGELFF. The DNA for the CDR3 is TGTGCCAGCAGTGAAATGGAAGGGAGGACCGGGGAGCTGTTTTTT. The V and J genes are TRBV6-1 and TRBJ2-2, with TRBD2 as a possible D gene (6 bases). Germline CDR1 is MNHNS and CDR2 is SASEGT. CDR3 length equals 15 residues. The V gene lost 2 bases and the J gene lost 5 bases, with 12 bases spanning the gap.

The V gene is TRBV5-1, the J gene TRBJ2-7, with a possible D match to TRBD1 (5 bases). The CDR3 covers 14 residues. V was shortened by 6 bases and J by 0 bases, with 13 bases between the two germline ends. The germline V gene has CDR1 SGHRS and CDR2 YFSETQ. CDR3 DNA sequence: TGCGCCAGCACCCTCCAAGGGGCCTCCTACGAGCAGTACTTC. It specifies CASTLQGASYEQYF.

V and J are TRBV7-9 and TRBJ1-4; 9 bases match TRBD1. Germline assignment: CDR1 SEHNR and CDR2 FQNEAQ (reference sequence). The ends lost 6 bases at V and 7 bases at J; junction bases unmatched: 12. CDR3 length equals 16 residues. CDR3 DNA sequence: TGTGCCAGCAGTCCCATTATCGGGACAGGGCCTGAAAAACTGTTTTTT. Its translation is CASSPIIGTGPEKLFF.

This clone was seen just once. The CDR3 DNA reads as TGCAGCGTTGTGAGGTCTAGCGGCTACAATGAGCAGTTCTTC. Protein sequence: CSVVRSSGYNEQFF. The V call is TRBV29-1, the J call TRBJ2-1, with TRBD2 identical over 7 bases. The V gene end was trimmed by 4 bases and the J gene end by 3 bases; junction bases not matched to a gene: 6. CDR1 and CDR2 from the germline V gene are SQVTM and ANQGSEA. The CDR3 covers 14 residues.

The rearrangement links TRBV2 to TRBJ2-5, with 7 bases fitting TRBD1. The CDR3 covers 14 residues. The germline V gene encodes CDR1 SNHLY and CDR2 FYNNEI. V trimming: 6 bases; J trimming: 4 bases; junction bases outside the gene matches: 8. CDR3: CASRDDREGETQYF. Here the CDR3 DNA reads TGTGCCAGCAGAGATGACAGGGAAGGAGAGACCCAGTACTTC. The complete variable domain, with remaining parts taken from reference TRBV2 and TRBJ2-5, reads EPEVTQTPSHQVTQMGQEVILRCVPISNHLYFYWYRQILGQKVEFLVSFYNNEISEKSEIFDDQFSVERPDGSNFTLKIRSTKLEDSAMYFCASRDDREGETQYFGPGTRLLVL.

The chain carries TRBV4-2 and TRBJ2-7, with 8 bases matching TRBD1. The ends lost 0 bases at V and 2 bases at J; junction bases unmatched: 3. Germline V gene lookup returns CDR1 LGHNA and CDR2 YNFKEQ. There are 15 residues in the CDR3. Here the CDR3 DNA reads TGTGCCAGCAGCCAAGAGAGGACAGGGCCCTACGAGCAGTACTTC. It specifies CASSQERTGPYEQYF.

This clone has just one count. The rearrangement links TRBV14 to TRBJ1-3; no clear D. This CDR3 has 17 residues. In germline, CDR1 is SGHDN, CDR2 FVKESK. V gave up 0 bases and J gave up 2 bases, with 14 bases separating them. The CDR3 reads CASSQDFGTVAGNTIYF. CDR3 DNA sequence: TGTGCCAGCAGCCAAGACTTTGGAACAGTCGCTGGAAACACCATATATTTT.